This TCR beta chain was sequenced for a study of blood T cell repertoires in COVID-19. Study information: There were acute and convalescent COVID-19 samples, and they came from the United States, Italy and Spain. T cells, B-cell-depleted T cells, or PBMCs supplied cDNA or gDNA.

CDR3 size: 14 residues. CDR1 and CDR2 (germline): SGHTA, FQGTGA. V was cut by 2 bases and J by 1 base, with 8 bases left in between. How the authors handled the data: Amplified reference gene primers provided the basis for estimating nucleated cell counts. Sequencing used immunoSEQ multiplex PCR; TCRdb keeps in-frame clones, though not all of them. D and trimming come from the DNA, and the V and J calls and clone size come from that table. The sample shows about 98,000 clones, roughly 80% of them seen only once. The sample taken for sequencing was peripheral blood. The sequence was obtained from a man between 70 and 80 years old with active or convalescent COVID-19. V usage is TRBV7-3 and J usage is TRBJ1-1; a possible D gene is TRBD1 (5 bases). The CDR3, as DNA: TGTGCCAGCAGCTTAGGACACGCGAACACTGAAGCTTTCTTT. Its translation: CASSLGHANTEAFF. Complete variable domain (other parts from reference TRBV7-3 and TRBJ1-1): GAGVSQTPSNKVTEKGKYVELRCDPISGHTALYWYRQSLGQGPEFLIYFQGTGAADDSGLPNDRFFAVRPEGSVSTLKIQRTERGDSAVYLCASSLGHANTEAFFGQGTRLTVV.